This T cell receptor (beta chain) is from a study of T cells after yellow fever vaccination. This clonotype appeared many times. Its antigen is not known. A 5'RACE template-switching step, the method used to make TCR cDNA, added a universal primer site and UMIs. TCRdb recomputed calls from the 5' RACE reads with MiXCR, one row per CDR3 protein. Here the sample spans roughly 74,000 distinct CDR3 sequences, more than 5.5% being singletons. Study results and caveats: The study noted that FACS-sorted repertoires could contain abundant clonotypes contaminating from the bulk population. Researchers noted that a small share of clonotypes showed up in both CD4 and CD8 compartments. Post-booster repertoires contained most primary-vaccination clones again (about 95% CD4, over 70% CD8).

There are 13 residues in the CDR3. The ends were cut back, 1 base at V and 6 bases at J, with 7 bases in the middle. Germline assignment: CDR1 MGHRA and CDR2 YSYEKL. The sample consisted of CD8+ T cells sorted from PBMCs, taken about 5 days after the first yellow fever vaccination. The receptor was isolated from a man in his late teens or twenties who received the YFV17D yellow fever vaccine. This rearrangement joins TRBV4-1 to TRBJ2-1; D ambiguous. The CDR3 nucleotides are TGCGCCAGCAGCCAAGGTCACTTCAATGAGCAGTTCTTC. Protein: CASSQGHFNEQFF.